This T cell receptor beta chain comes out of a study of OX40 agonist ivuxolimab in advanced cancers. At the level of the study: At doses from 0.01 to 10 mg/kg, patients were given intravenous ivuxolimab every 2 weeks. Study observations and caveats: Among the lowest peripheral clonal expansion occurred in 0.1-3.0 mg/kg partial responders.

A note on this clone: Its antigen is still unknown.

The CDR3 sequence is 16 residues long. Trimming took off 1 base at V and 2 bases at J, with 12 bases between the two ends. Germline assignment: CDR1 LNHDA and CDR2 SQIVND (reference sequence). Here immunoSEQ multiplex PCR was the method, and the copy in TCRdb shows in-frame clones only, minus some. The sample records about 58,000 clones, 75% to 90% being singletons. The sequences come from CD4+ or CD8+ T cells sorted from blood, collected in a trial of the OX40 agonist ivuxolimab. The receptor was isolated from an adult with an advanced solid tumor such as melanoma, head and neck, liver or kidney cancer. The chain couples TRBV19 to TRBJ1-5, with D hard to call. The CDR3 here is CASSIGGDPRNQPQHF. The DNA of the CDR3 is TGTGCCAGTAGTATAGGTGGGGATCCACGCAATCAGCCCCAGCATTTT.